This T cell receptor (beta chain) was identified in a study of T cell responses to AZD1222 COVID-19 vaccine. General observations from the study: Researchers report vaccine-associated CD4 TCRs spanning spike, with dominance at 160-218 and 743-854. Clonal diversity was possibly underestimated, and white British individuals and females predominated among donors.

This clone appeared once. Its antigen remains unknown. V shed 6 bases, J shed 3 bases, and the junction held 3 bases outside the gene matches. The CDR3 runs to 13 residues. Germline CDR1 SGHNT, CDR2 YYREEE (reference sequence). Clones were sequenced by immunoSEQ multiplex PCR, and TCRdb holds only the in-frame ones, with some missing. The table lists roughly 150,000 clones, almost 95% of them singletons, with about 2.5% in the top ten. The sequence derives from an adult in good health. The sample here was peripheral blood, taken on day 0 of AZD1222 vaccination. The chain combines TRBV5-4 with TRBJ1-2, with 9 bases identical to TRBD1. CDR3 bases: TGTGCCAGCAAACGGACAGGGGACTATGGCTACACCTTC. It codes for CASKRTGDYGYTF.